This is a list of T cell receptor beta chains from one sample in a study of CD8 T cells in Susac syndrome. TCRdb reprocessed the immunoSEQ multiplex PCR reads with MiXCR, giving one entry per CDR3 protein. The repertoire holds about 210,000 distinct CDR3 sequences, about 95% seen once, with 0.15% to 0.2% in the top ten. Sequences were obtained from CD4+ T cells from PBMCs. The receptors shown here come from a human donor with Susac syndrome. Each CDR3 is given with its conserved first and last residue. Each record gives: J gene, D gene, V gene, clone size, CDR3 DNA, CDR3 protein. The D gene is left open where the match is weak. Only part of the rows carry a size: once, few, many, or a class if the clone is expanded.

>TRBJ1-5|NA|TRBV5-1|NA
TGCGCCAGCAGCTTGGTCGTGGGGGCGACACAGCCCCAGCATTTT
CASSLVVGATQPQHF
>TRBJ2-3|NA|TRBV7-6|NA
TGTGCCAGCAGCCCAAACGGGGTAGGAGATACGCAGTATTTT
CASSPNGVGDTQYF
>TRBJ2-1|TRBD1|TRBV19|NA
TGTGCCAGTAGTATCCCGGGACAGGGGAGATTCAATGAGCAGTTCTTC
CASSIPGQGRFNEQFF
>TRBJ1-1|NA|TRBV6-5|NA
TGTGCCAGCAGCCGTACAGAGGACACTGAAGCTTTCTTT
CASSRTEDTEAFF
>TRBJ2-7|TRBD1|TRBV5-1|NA
TGCGCCAGCAGCCACCGGACAGGCGAGCAGTACTTC
CASSHRTGEQYF
>TRBJ1-2|NA|TRBV7-9|NA
TGTGCCAGCAGCTCCCCGGGTGGCTATGGCTACACCTTC
CASSSPGGYGYTF
>TRBJ1-6|NA|TRBV6-5|NA
TGTGCCAGCAGACGGAACAGGGATTCACCCCTCCACTTT
CASRRNRDSPLHF
>TRBJ2-4|TRBD1|TRBV20-1|once
TGCAGTGCTCGACGGACAGGGCGGGTGAACATTCAGTACTTC
CSARRTGRVNIQYF
>TRBJ2-2|TRBD1|TRBV3-1|NA
TGTGCCAGCAGCCAAGGCGACAGGGAAGGGGAGCTGTTTTTT
CASSQGDREGELFF
>TRBJ2-7|NA|TRBV10-1|NA
TGCGCCAGCAGTGGGACCGGTGAGCAGTACTTC
CASSGTGEQYF
>TRBJ1-5|NA|TRBV9|few
TGTGCCAGCAGCGTAGATGGGGCCTCAAATCAGCCCCAGCATTTT
CASSVDGASNQPQHF
>TRBJ2-2|TRBD1|TRBV6-2/TRBV6-3|NA
TGTGCCAGCAGTCCCCACCGACAGGGGACGAACACCGGGGAGCTGTTTTTT
CASSPHRQGTNTGELFF
>TRBJ2-5|TRBD2|TRBV11-2|NA
TGTGCCAGCAGCTCGTCGACCGGGACTAGCGGCTCAAAGGCCCAGTACTTC
CASSSSTGTSGSKAQYF
>TRBJ2-5|NA|TRBV15|NA
TGTGCCACCAGCAGCCGTCAAGAGACCCAGTACTTC
CATSSRQETQYF
>TRBJ2-3|NA|TRBV3-1|few
TGTGCCAGCAGCCAGGGGCGGGATACGCAGTATTTT
CASSQGRDTQYF
>TRBJ2-3|NA|TRBV20-1|NA
TGCAGTGCTATGGGGCAGGGGCCAGATACGCAGTATTTT
CSAMGQGPDTQYF
>TRBJ1-6|NA|TRBV20-1|NA
TGCAGTGCTAGTTCCTTGGGGGTCGGTTCACCCCTCCACTTT
CSASSLGVGSPLHF
>TRBJ1-1|NA|TRBV30|once
TGTGCCTGGAGCGGCGGGACAATGAACACTGAAGCTTTCTTT
CAWSGGTMNTEAFF
>TRBJ2-1|NA|TRBV30|NA
TGTGCCGGAAACTTCAGGGGGGGCTTACGAGGGGATGAGCAGTTCTTC
CAGNFRGGLRGDEQFF
>TRBJ2-5|TRBD2|TRBV27|NA
TGTGCCAGCAGTGTAGCGGGGCGGAGGGAGACCCAGTACTTC
CASSVAGRRETQYF
>TRBJ1-5|NA|TRBV20-1|NA
TGCAGTGCTAGAGATCCCCTAAATAGCAATCAGCCCCAGCATTTT
CSARDPLNSNQPQHF
>TRBJ2-7|NA|TRBV6-2/TRBV6-3|NA
TGTGCCAGCAGCCCCGGATACGCCTACGAGCAGTACTTC
CASSPGYAYEQYF
>TRBJ2-6|NA|TRBV9|NA
TGTGCCAGCAGCGTAGGGGGATCTGGGGCCAACGTCCTGACTTTC
CASSVGGSGANVLTF
>TRBJ2-7|TRBD1|TRBV24-1|NA
TGTGCCACCGGACAGGGGTTTCCGGGCGAGCAGTACTTC
CATGQGFPGEQYF
>TRBJ2-1|TRBD2|TRBV12-3/TRBV12-4|NA
TGTGCCAGCAGTCCACCTAGCGGGGGGGCCGGGGATGAGCAGTTCTTC
CASSPPSGGAGDEQFF
>TRBJ2-1|TRBD2|TRBV20-1|NA
TGCAGTGCTAGTAAACTAGCGGGGTCTTACAATGAGCAGTTCTTC
CSASKLAGSYNEQFF
>TRBJ1-2|NA|TRBV28|once
TGTGCCAGCAGTTCAGCAGGGAGCCCCCGGAGCTATGGCTACACCTTC
CASSSAGSPRSYGYTF
>TRBJ1-2|NA|TRBV29-1|NA
TGCAGCGTTGAAGACGGCGGAGGTCCGACGGGCTATGGCTACACCTTC
CSVEDGGGPTGYGYTF
>TRBJ1-5|NA|TRBV28|NA
TGTGCCAGCACCGTTCCGGGAGACAATCAGCCCCAGCATTTT
CASTVPGDNQPQHF
>TRBJ1-2|NA|TRBV7-3|NA
TGTGCCAGCAGCCCTCTTATCGGGGATGGCTACACCTTC
CASSPLIGDGYTF
>TRBJ2-7|NA|TRBV12-3/TRBV12-4|NA
TGTGCCAGCATGGGTGGGGCAGGGACGGGCGAGCAGTACTTC
CASMGGAGTGEQYF
>TRBJ1-2|NA|TRBV5-4|NA
TGTGCCAGCAGCTTGGCGGGTTCACAGCGGGGCTATGGCTACACCTTC
CASSLAGSQRGYGYTF
>TRBJ1-6|NA|TRBV7-6|NA
TGTGCCAGCAGCTTAGGTCTGAGGGGCTCCTATAATTCACCCCTCCACTTT
CASSLGLRGSYNSPLHF
>TRBJ2-7|NA|TRBV20-1|NA
TGCAGTGCTAGAGATAGGGGGGCGTCCTACGAGCAGTACTTC
CSARDRGASYEQYF
>TRBJ1-1|NA|TRBV29-1|NA
TGCAGCGTTGTTTCGGATGGGACTGAAGCTTTCTTT
CSVVSDGTEAFF
>TRBJ1-6|NA|TRBV7-9|NA
TGTGCCAGCAGCTTAGCTTCAGGCTCCTATAATTCACCCCTCCACTTT
CASSLASGSYNSPLHF
>TRBJ1-1|NA|TRBV30|NA
TGTGCCTGGAGTCCGGGCCCCGTAGCCACTGAAGCTTTCTTT
CAWSPGPVATEAFF